This T cell receptor (beta chain) was identified in a study of STAT5B mutations in CD4+ large granular lymphocyte leukemia. Findings and caveats of the study: 8/27 top patient clones versus 2/35 control clones were TRBV06-family. Patient CD4-sorted repertoires looked more clonal than healthy CD4+ repertoires, even without putative leukemic clones.

The assay was run at survey level. Clones were sequenced by immunoSEQ multiplex PCR, and TCRdb holds only the in-frame ones, with some missing. The repertoire includes about 35,000 clones, more than 65% of them detected once, and less than 2.5% sits in the top ten. This clone has just a few counts. Its antigen is unknown. Trimming pared 4 bases from V and 5 bases from J, leaving 12 bases between. The germline V gene has CDR1 SGDLS and CDR2 YYNGEE. This CDR3 has 14 amino acids. V gene TRBV9 combines with J gene TRBJ1-4; D uncertain. The specimen was CD4+ T cells from blood buffy coats. The receptor's source is a human donor in good health. CDR3 sequence (DNA): TGTGCCAGCAGCCCCCAGACGGAAAATGAAAAACTGTTTTTT. Translated: CASSPQTENEKLFF. Based on the CDR3 plus reference TRBV9 and TRBJ1-4, the full variable domain is DSGVTQTPKHLITATGQRVTLRCSPRSGDLSVYWYQQSLDQGLQFLIQYYNGEERAKGNILERFSAQQFPDLHSELNLSSLELGDSALYFCASSPQTENEKLFFGSGTQLSVL.